Listed below are T cell receptor beta chains from one sample, sequenced in a study of blood T cell repertoires in COVID-19. Sequenced by immunoSEQ multiplex PCR; TCRdb stores in-frame clones only, minus some. The table includes 150,000 to 200,000 clones, about 91% detected once. Sequencing input: peripheral blood. These receptor sequences come from a woman between 55 and 75 years old who had recovered from COVID-19. Each CDR3 is given with its conserved first and last residue. A D gene is named only where the DNA matches it firmly. A clone size is listed for some rows: how often the clone was seen (once, few, many), or a class if it is expanded.

cdr3_aa,cdr3_nt,clone_size,v_call,j_call,d_call
CASSSSGTDSFEQFF,TGTGCCAGCAGCTCGTCCGGGACAGATTCTTTTGAGCAGTTCTTC,once,TRBV28,TRBJ2-1,TRBD1
CASSFISGQETQYF,TGCGCCAGCAGCTTTATTAGCGGTCAAGAGACCCAGTACTTC,-,TRBV5-1,TRBJ2-5,-
CASSARLAGDEQYF,TGTGCCAGCAGCGCCCGACTAGCGGGGGACGAGCAGTACTTC,-,TRBV14,TRBJ2-7,TRBD2
CASSEGGVSGANVLTF,TGCGCCAGCAGCGAAGGGGGCGTCTCTGGGGCCAACGTCCTGACTTTC,-,TRBV5-1,TRBJ2-6,TRBD1
CASSVGGANTGELFF,TGTGCCAGCAGCGTTGGAGGGGCGAACACCGGGGAGCTGTTTTTT,once,TRBV9,TRBJ2-2,-
CASSSGLAGGTDTQYF,TGTGCCAGCAGCTCCGGACTAGCGGGGGGCACAGATACGCAGTATTTT,-,TRBV5-4,TRBJ2-3,TRBD2
CASSVAGGTDTQYF,TGTGCCAGCAGCGTAGCGGGGGGGACAGATACGCAGTATTTT,-,TRBV5-4,TRBJ2-3,TRBD2
CATRRETQYF,TGTGCCACCCGCCGGGAGACCCAGTACTTC,-,TRBV28,TRBJ2-5,-
CASTGARNSPLHF,TGTGCCAGCACAGGGGCAAGGAATTCACCCCTCCACTTT,-,TRBV11-1,TRBJ1-6,-
CASSQASGSGANVLTF,TGCGCCAGCAGCCAAGCCTCGGGGTCTGGGGCCAACGTCCTGACTTTC,-,TRBV4-3,TRBJ2-6,-
CASSQGLASGQYQETQYF,TGTGCCAGCAGCCAAGGGTTGGCTAGCGGGCAGTACCAAGAGACCCAGTACTTC,once,TRBV4-2,TRBJ2-5,TRBD2
CASSLTDTGQYEQYF,TGTGCCAGCAGCCTCACGGATACGGGACAGTACGAGCAGTACTTC,once,TRBV28,TRBJ2-7,TRBD1
CASKPQGVSGANVLTF,TGTGCCAGTAAACCACAGGGGGTCTCTGGGGCCAACGTCCTGACTTTC,-,TRBV19,TRBJ2-6,TRBD1
CASSLDGRQVETQYF,TGCGCCAGCAGCTTGGATGGCAGGCAAGTAGAGACCCAGTACTTC,-,TRBV5-1,TRBJ2-5,-
CASSLGHMKTEAFF,TGTGCCAGCAGTTTAGGACATATGAAAACTGAAGCTTTCTTT,-,TRBV28,TRBJ1-1,-
CASTPQGYDGYTF,TGTGCCAGTACCCCACAGGGGTACGATGGCTACACCTTC,-,TRBV19,TRBJ1-2,TRBD1
CASSAFLPGQAVNEQFF,TGTGCCAGTAGTGCCTTCCTCCCGGGACAGGCTGTAAATGAGCAGTTCTTC,-,TRBV19,TRBJ2-1,TRBD1
CASSFRRGWADTQYF,TGTGCCAGCAGTTTCCGGCGGGGGTGGGCAGATACGCAGTATTTT,-,TRBV7-2,TRBJ2-3,TRBD2
CASSPMAGSYNSPLHF,TGTGCCAGCTCACCAATGGCAGGATCATATAATTCACCCCTCCACTTT,-,TRBV18,TRBJ1-6,-
CASKKGQGANEKLFF,TGTGCCAGCAAAAAAGGACAGGGCGCTAATGAAAAACTGTTTTTT,-,TRBV16,TRBJ1-4,TRBD1
CASRGAGQGDTGELFF,TGTGCCAGCAGAGGCGCGGGACAGGGCGATACCGGGGAGCTGTTTTTT,-,TRBV28,TRBJ2-2,TRBD1
CASSQNAGLAGSTGELFF,TGTGCCAGCAGCCAAAACGCGGGCCTAGCGGGTAGCACCGGGGAGCTGTTTTTT,-,TRBV3-1/TRBV3-2,TRBJ2-2,TRBD2
CASSRTGTGTYNEQFF,TGTGCCAGCAGCCGTACCGGGACAGGGACCTACAATGAGCAGTTCTTC,-,TRBV5-6,TRBJ2-1,TRBD1
CASSFAGGVYNEQFF,TGTGCCAGCAGCTTCGCGGGGGGGGTCTACAATGAGCAGTTCTTC,-,TRBV7-2,TRBJ2-1,TRBD2
CASSPSGGPSNEQFF,TGTGCCAGCAGTCCTAGCGGGGGGCCCTCCAATGAGCAGTTCTTC,-,TRBV6-5,TRBJ2-1,TRBD2
CASSFLGGGATGELFF,TGCGCCAGCAGCTTTCTAGGCGGGGGCGCCACCGGGGAGCTGTTTTTT,many,TRBV5-1,TRBJ2-2,-
CASSYSGQGNTEAFF,TGTGCCAGCAGTTACTCAGGACAGGGGAACACTGAAGCTTTCTTT,-,TRBV6-5,TRBJ1-1,TRBD1
CSVWEGDSNQPQHF,TGCAGCGTTTGGGAGGGAGATAGCAATCAGCCCCAGCATTTT,-,TRBV29-1,TRBJ1-5,-
CASSRGSSADEQFF,TGTGCCAGCAGTCGCGGTTCATCCGCAGATGAGCAGTTCTTC,-,TRBV3-1/TRBV3-2,TRBJ2-1,-
CASSLDGVDTEAFF,TGCGCCAGCAGCTTGGACGGAGTGGACACTGAAGCTTTCTTT,-,TRBV5-1,TRBJ1-1,-
CASSHRESPLHF,TGTGCCAGCAGCCACAGGGAATCACCCCTCCACTTT,-,TRBV27,TRBJ1-6,-
CASSVAGFVNTEAFF,TGTGCCAGCAGCGTGGCAGGGTTTGTGAACACTGAAGCTTTCTTT,-,TRBV5-4,TRBJ1-1,-
CASSRGQMNTEAFF,TGTGCCAGCAGCAGGGGACAGATGAACACTGAAGCTTTCTTT,-,TRBV5-4,TRBJ1-1,TRBD1
CASSQDSRGTEAFF,TGTGCCAGCAGCCAAGATTCCCGGGGCACTGAAGCTTTCTTT,few,TRBV3-1/TRBV3-2,TRBJ1-1,-
CASSLATGNQPQHF,TGTGCCAGCAGTCTTGCGACGGGGAATCAGCCCCAGCATTTT,-,TRBV28,TRBJ1-5,-
CASSEQGSHEQYF,TGTGCCAGCAGTGAGCAGGGGTCCCACGAGCAGTACTTC,-,TRBV2,TRBJ2-7,-
CSVARGTVSYEQYF,TGCAGCGTGGCCAGGGGAACCGTCTCCTACGAGCAGTACTTC,-,TRBV29-1,TRBJ2-7,-
CAIKVRTSGGIEQFF,TGTGCCATCAAGGTTCGGACTAGCGGGGGGATTGAGCAGTTCTTC,-,TRBV10-3,TRBJ2-1,TRBD2
CASSPRTGLNTEAFF,TGTGCCAGCAGTCCTCGGACAGGACTGAACACTGAAGCTTTCTTT,few,TRBV6-5,TRBJ1-1,TRBD1
CASSQELRSPLHF,TGTGCCAGCAGCCAAGAACTCCGATCACCCCTCCACTTT,-,TRBV4-2,TRBJ1-6,-
CASSQEGGDWGYTF,TGTGCCAGCAGCCAAGAAGGAGGTGATTGGGGCTACACCTTC,-,TRBV3-1/TRBV3-2,TRBJ1-2,-